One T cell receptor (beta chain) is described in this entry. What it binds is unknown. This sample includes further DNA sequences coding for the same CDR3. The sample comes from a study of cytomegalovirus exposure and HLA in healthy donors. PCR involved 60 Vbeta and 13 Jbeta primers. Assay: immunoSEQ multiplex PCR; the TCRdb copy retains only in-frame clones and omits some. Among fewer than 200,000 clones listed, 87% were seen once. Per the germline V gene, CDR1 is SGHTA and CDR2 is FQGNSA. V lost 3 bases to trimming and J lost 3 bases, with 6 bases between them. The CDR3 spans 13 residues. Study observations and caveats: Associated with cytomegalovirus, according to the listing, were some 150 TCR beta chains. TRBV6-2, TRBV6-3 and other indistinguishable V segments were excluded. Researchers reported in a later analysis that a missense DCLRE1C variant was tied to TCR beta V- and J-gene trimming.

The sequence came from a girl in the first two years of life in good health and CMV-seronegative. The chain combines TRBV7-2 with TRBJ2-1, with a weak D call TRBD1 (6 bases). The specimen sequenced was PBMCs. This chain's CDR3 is CASSLTGYNEQFF. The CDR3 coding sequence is TGTGCCAGCAGCTTGACAGGCTACAATGAGCAGTTCTTC.